The clone carrying this T cell receptor beta chain has a count of ten or more. Its antigen is still unknown. The sample comes from a study of response to subunit inactivated influenza vaccine. The study, taken as a whole, reports: Authors suggested each seasonal influenza vaccination recruits few new T cells.

TCRdb re-called the RT-PCR reads with MiXCR, one entry per CDR3 protein. Of under 200,000 distinct CDR3 sequences listed, 9.5% to 12% are singletons. Germline V gene data show CDR1 as SGHTA and CDR2 as FQGNSA. The CDR3 spans 11 residues. V was pared by 3 bases and J by 8 bases, with 4 bases between. This rearrangement joins TRBV7-2 to TRBJ2-2; D is uncertain. The sequence was obtained from a man between 50 and 69 years old who received an inactivated influenza vaccine. The input for sequencing was CD8+ T cells sorted from PBMCs, taken around 25 months after vaccination. The CDR3 coding sequence is TGTGCCAGCAGCTTCGGGGGGGAGCTGTTTTTT. Translated: CASSFGGELFF.